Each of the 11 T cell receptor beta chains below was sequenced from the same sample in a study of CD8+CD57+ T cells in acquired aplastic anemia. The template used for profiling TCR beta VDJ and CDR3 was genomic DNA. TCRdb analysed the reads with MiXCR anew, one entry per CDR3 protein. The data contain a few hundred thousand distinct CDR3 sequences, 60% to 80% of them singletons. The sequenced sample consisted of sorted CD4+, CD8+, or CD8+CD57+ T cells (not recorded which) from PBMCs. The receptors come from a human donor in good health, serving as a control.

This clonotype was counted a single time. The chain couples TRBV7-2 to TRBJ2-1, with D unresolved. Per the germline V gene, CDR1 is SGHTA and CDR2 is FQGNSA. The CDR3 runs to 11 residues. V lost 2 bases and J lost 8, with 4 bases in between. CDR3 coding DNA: TGTGCCAGCAGCTTACGGCATGAGCAGTTCTTC. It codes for CASSLRHEQFF. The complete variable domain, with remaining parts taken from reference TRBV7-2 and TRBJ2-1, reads GAGVSQSPSNKVTEKGKDVELRCDPISGHTALYWYRQSLGQGLEFLIYFQGNSAPDKSGLPSDRFSAERTGGSVSTLTIQRTQQEDSAVYLCASSLRHEQFFGPGTRLTVL.

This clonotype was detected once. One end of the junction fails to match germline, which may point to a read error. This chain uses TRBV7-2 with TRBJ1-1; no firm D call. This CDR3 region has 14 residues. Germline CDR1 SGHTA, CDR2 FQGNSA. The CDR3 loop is CASSESTHHTQDFF. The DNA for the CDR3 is TGTGCCAGCAGCGAAAGTACCCATCATACGCAGGATTTTTTT.

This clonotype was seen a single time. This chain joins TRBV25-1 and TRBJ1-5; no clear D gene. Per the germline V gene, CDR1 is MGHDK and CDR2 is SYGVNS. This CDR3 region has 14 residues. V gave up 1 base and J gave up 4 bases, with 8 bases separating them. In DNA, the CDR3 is TGTGCCAGCAGTGAATCGTGGGGTAATCAGCCCCAGCATTTT. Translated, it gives CASSESWGNQPQHF.

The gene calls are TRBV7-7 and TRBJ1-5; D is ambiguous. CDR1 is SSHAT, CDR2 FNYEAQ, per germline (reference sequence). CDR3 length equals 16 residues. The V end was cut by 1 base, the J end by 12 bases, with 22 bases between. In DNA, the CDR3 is TGTGCCAGCAGCTTAGACAGTCAAGAGACCCAGTACTTCCAGCATTTT. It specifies CASSLDSQETQYFQHF. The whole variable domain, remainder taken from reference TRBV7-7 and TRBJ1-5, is GAGVSQSPRYKVTKRGQDVTLRCDPISSHATLYWYQQALGQGPEFLTYFNYEAQPDKSGLPSDRFSAERPEGSISTLTIQRTEQRDSAMYRCASSLDSQETQYFQHFGDGTRLSIL.

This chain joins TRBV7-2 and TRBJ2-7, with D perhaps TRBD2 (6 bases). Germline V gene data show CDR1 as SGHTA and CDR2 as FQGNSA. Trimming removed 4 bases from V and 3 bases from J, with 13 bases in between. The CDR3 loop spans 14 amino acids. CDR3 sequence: CASSYATRDYEQYF. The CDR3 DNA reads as TGTGCCAGCAGCTACGCAACGCGGGACTACGAGCAGTACTTC.

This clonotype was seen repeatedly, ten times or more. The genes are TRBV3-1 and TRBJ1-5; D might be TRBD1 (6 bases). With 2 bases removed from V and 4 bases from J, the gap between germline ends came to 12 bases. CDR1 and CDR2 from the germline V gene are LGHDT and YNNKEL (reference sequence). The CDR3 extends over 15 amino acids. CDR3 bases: TGTGCCAGCAGCCAATATAGGACAGCTAATCAGCCCCAGCATTTT. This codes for CASSQYRTANQPQHF.

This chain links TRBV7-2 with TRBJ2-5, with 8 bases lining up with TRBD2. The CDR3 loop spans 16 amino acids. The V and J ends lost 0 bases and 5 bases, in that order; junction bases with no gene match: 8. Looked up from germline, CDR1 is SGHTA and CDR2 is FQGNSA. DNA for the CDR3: TGTGCCAGCAGCTTAGCCGGGGGGGCCATTTCTGAGACCCAGTACTTC. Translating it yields CASSLAGGAISETQYF.

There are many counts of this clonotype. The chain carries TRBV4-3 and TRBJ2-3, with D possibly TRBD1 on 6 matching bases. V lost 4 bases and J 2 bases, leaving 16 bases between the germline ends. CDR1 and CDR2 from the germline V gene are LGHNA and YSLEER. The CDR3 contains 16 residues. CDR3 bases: TGCGCCAGCAGCCCTCAGGGGCAGCGGTACACAGATACGCAGTATTTT. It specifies CASSPQGQRYTDTQYF.

The CDR3 protein is CASSDVAGGIADTQYF. In nucleotides, the CDR3 is TGTGCCAGCAGTGATGTGGCGGGGGGCATTGCAGATACGCAGTATTTT. This chain links TRBV2 with TRBJ2-3; 8 positions agree with TRBD2. The CDR3 length is 16 residues. V was pared by 3 bases and J by 4 bases, with 9 bases of the junction left unmatched. Germline V gives CDR1 SNHLY, CDR2 FYNNEI.

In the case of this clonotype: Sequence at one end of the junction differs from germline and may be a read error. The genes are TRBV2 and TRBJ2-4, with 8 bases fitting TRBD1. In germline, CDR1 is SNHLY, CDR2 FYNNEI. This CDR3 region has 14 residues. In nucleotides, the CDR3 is TGTGCCAGCAGGTCAGGGGGCGCGGGGAACATTCAGCACTTC. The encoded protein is CASRSGGAGNIQHF.

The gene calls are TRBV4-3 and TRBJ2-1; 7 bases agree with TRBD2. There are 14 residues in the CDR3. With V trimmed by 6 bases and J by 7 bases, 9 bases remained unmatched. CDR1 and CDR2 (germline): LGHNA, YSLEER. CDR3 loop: CASRPAGSLNEQFF. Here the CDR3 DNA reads TGCGCCAGCAGACCAGCGGGGTCTTTGAATGAGCAGTTCTTC.